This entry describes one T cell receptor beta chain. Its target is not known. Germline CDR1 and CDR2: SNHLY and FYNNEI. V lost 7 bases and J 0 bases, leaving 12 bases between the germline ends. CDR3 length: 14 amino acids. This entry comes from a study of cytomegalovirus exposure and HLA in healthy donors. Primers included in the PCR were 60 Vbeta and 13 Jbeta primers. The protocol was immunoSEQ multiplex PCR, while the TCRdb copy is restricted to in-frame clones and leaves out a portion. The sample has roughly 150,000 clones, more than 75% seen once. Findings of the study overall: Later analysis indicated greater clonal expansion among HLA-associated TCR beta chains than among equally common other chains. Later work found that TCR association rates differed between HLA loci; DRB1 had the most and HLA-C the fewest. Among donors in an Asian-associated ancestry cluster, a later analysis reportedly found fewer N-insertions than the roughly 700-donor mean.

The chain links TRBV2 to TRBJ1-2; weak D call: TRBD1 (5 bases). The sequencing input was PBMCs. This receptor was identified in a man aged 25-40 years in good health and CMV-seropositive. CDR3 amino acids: CASIPGGTNYGYTF. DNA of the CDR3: TGTGCCAGCATCCCCGGGGGAACTAACTATGGCTACACCTTC. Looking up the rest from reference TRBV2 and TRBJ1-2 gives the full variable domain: EPEVTQTPSHQVTQMGQEVILRCVPISNHLYFYWYRQILGQKVEFLVSFYNNEISEKSEIFDDQFSVERPDGSNFTLKIRSTKLEDSAMYFCASIPGGTNYGYTFGSGTRLTVV.